These 25 T cell receptor beta chains share one sample of origin, sequenced in a study of blood T cell repertoires in COVID-19 (dated by TCRdb to 2020 to 2021). The library was obtained by the immunoSEQ multiplex PCR assay. TCRdb took this table from immuneACCESS and kept in-frame rearrangements with V and J called. Such tables lack part of the clones; where checked against another copy, unresolved V genes explain under half of the gap, and the rest is unexplained. Recorded for this sample are approximately 90,000 clones; roughly 85% of them occurred a single time. Of the sample, about 38% falls within the top ten clones. The sequencing input was peripheral blood. These receptors all stem from a man older than 75 with acute or convalescent COVID-19.

The V call is TRBV29-1, the J call TRBJ2-5, with 9 nucleotides matching TRBD2. CDR1 is SQVTM and CDR2 is ANQGSEA in the germline V gene. V was clipped by 8 bases and J by 6 bases; unmatched bases: 13. CDR3 length: 14 residues. The CDR3, as DNA: TGCAGCTCTGATAGCGGGAGAGGTACGAAGACCCAGTACTTC. Protein product: CSSDSGRGTKTQYF.

This rearrangement joins TRBV10-3 to TRBJ1-2; 10 bases are shared with TRBD1. Germline-derived CDR1 and CDR2 are ENHRY and SYGVKD. The CDR3 consists of 14 residues. J gave up 5 bases and V 6 bases, and 6 bases lay outside the gene matches. The CDR3 spells CAIRSSGQGYGYTF. CDR3 DNA sequence: TGTGCCATCAGGTCATCGGGACAGGGGTATGGCTACACCTTC.

This clone was observed a few times. The rearrangement uses TRBV21-1 and TRBJ2-7; TRBD1, the table's D call, lacks a check against the DNA. TRBV21-1 is annotated as a pseudogene. This CDR3 region has 15 residues. CDR3: CASSRRCQVDYEQYF. The DNA of the CDR3 is TGTGCCAGCAGCCGTCGGTGCCAGGTAGACTACGAGCAGTACTTC.

V usage is TRBV19 and J usage is TRBJ2-2, with a weak D call TRBD1 (6 bases). Germline-derived CDR1 and CDR2 are LNHDA and SQIVND (reference sequence). This CDR3 has 15 amino acids. V dropped 3 bases and J dropped 1 base, with 9 bases sitting between them. The CDR3 spells CASSMVQGNTGELFF. CDR3 nucleotide sequence: TGTGCCAGTAGTATGGTACAGGGGAACACCGGGGAGCTGTTTTTT.

The rearrangement uses TRBV7-2 and TRBJ2-5, with D perhaps TRBD2 (5 bases). The germline V gene encodes CDR1 SGHTA and CDR2 FQGNSA. The ends were cut back, 4 bases at V and 1 base at J, with 13 bases in the middle. The CDR3 is made up of 15 amino acids. The CDR3 DNA is TGTGCCAGCAGCTGGACGGCCGGACTCCAAGAGACCCAGTACTTC. As protein: CASSWTAGLQETQYF.

The gene calls are TRBV3-1 (or the pseudogene TRBV3-2) and TRBJ2-5, with D possibly TRBD2 on 5 matching bases. Germline CDR1 reads LGHDT; CDR2 reads YNNKEL (reference sequence). V lost 4 bases to trimming and J lost 1 base, with 13 bases between them. The CDR3 contains 15 residues. This CDR3 reads CASSLGSDPQETQYF. The CDR3 coding sequence is TGTGCCAGCAGCCTGGGTAGCGACCCCCAAGAGACCCAGTACTTC.

There are a few counts of this clone. The rearrangement links TRBV18 to TRBJ1-6, with D possibly TRBD1 on 6 matching bases. Germline V CDR1 and CDR2: KGHSH, LQKENI. Trimming shortened V by 1 base and J by 9 bases, and 16 bases separated the two germline ends. This CDR3 has 16 amino acids. The CDR3: CASSPQPLGRGSPLHF. CDR3 nucleotide sequence: TGTGCCAGCTCACCACAGCCCCTTGGCAGGGGTTCACCCCTCCACTTT.

The rearrangement uses TRBV5-1 and TRBJ2-3; TRBD2 matches at 11 bases. With V trimmed by 6 bases and J by 2 bases, 5 bases remained unmatched. The V gene's germline CDR1 is SGHRS and CDR2 YFSETQ. The CDR3 has 15 residues. The CDR3 sequence is CASIKLAGATDTQYF. The CDR3 nucleotides are TGCGCCAGCATCAAACTAGCGGGGGCCACAGATACGCAGTATTTT.

The chain is built from TRBV5-8 and TRBJ1-2; 10 bases match TRBD1. The V segment lost 6 bases and the J segment 7 bases; nucleotides outside the gene matches: 6. The germline gives CDR1 SGHTS, CDR2 YDEGEE. The CDR3 covers 13 residues. CDR3 sequence: CASTQTGGFGYTF. DNA of the CDR3: TGTGCCAGCACGCAGACAGGGGGCTTTGGCTACACCTTC.

The chain couples TRBV21-1 to TRBJ2-4; TRBD1, the table's D call, was not compared with the DNA. TRBV21-1 is marked as a pseudogene. This CDR3 spans 18 amino acids. CDR3 loop: CASSPGPVYSLAKNIQYF. The DNA for the CDR3 is TGTGCCAGCAGCCCAGGTCCGGTGTACAGTCTAGCCAAAAACATTCAGTACTTC.

The V gene is TRBV3-1 (or the pseudogene TRBV3-2), the J gene TRBJ1-1; D is ambiguous. Trimming removed 1 base at V and 6 bases at J, with 3 bases between. Germline V gene lookup returns CDR1 LGHDT and CDR2 YNNKEL (reference sequence). The CDR3 has 11 amino acids. CDR3 sequence: CASSQAAEAFF. The CDR3 nucleotides read TGTGCCAGCAGCCAAGCGGCTGAAGCTTTCTTT.

The chain combines TRBV5-1 with TRBJ2-5, with TRBD1 identical over 8 bases. The CDR3 consists of 14 residues. The ends lost 2 bases at V and 5 bases at J; junction bases unmatched: 5. CDR1 is SGHRS, CDR2 YFSETQ, per germline. The CDR3 DNA is TGCGCCAGCAGCTTAGAGACAGGGGAGGAGACCCAGTACTTC. This sequence encodes CASSLETGEETQYF.

The V call is TRBV3-1 (or the pseudogene TRBV3-2), the J call TRBJ2-5; 10 bases are a match to TRBD2. J was trimmed by 4 bases and V by 4 bases; bases with no gene match: 9. From germline, CDR1 is LGHDT and CDR2 YNNKEL (reference sequence). The CDR3 extends over 16 amino acids. The CDR3 DNA is TGTGCCAGCAGCCCACCCTCTAGCGGGAGCAGAGAGACCCAGTACTTC. It codes for CASSPPSSGSRETQYF.

The V call is TRBV5-1, the J call TRBJ2-7, with 9 bases fitting TRBD2. Germline CDR1 and CDR2: SGHRS and YFSETQ. The trim removed 4 bases at V and 3 bases at J, leaving 5 bases unmatched. The CDR3 has 14 amino acids. The CDR3 bases are TGCGCCAGCAGCCCTAGCGGGGCCAACTACGAGCAGTACTTC. Encoded protein: CASSPSGANYEQYF.

The J gene is TRBJ2-3, the V gene TRBV11-3, with D unclear. Germline-derived CDR1 and CDR2 are SGHNT and YENEEA. CDR3 size: 16 residues. The germline V and J ends were trimmed by 1 base and 2 bases, with 13 bases remaining between them. As DNA, the CDR3 is TGTGCCAGCAGCTTAGGAGCTCGAGCATACACAGATACGCAGTATTTT. This translates into CASSLGARAYTDTQYF.

The chain carries TRBV5-1 and TRBJ2-2, with 11 bases aligning to TRBD2. This CDR3 is built from 16 residues. V lost 3 bases to trimming and J lost 5 bases; unmatched junction nucleotides: 6. In germline, CDR1 is SGHRS, CDR2 YFSETQ. The CDR3 here is CASSWHTSGSTGELFF. The CDR3 bases are TGCGCCAGCAGCTGGCATACTAGCGGGAGTACCGGGGAGCTGTTTTTT.

This clone came up a few times. The rearrangement joins TRBV29-1 to TRBJ1-1; D ambiguous. Germline CDR1 SQVTM, CDR2 ANQGSEA. CDR3 length: 15 amino acids. Trimming removed 4 bases at V and 1 base at J, with 16 bases between. The CDR3: CSVGRERVRNTEAFF. In DNA form, the CDR3 reads TGCAGCGTTGGTCGGGAGAGGGTCCGGAACACTGAAGCTTTCTTT.

The DNA for the CDR3 is TGTGCCAGCAGCCAGACAGGGGGCGCGGGTGGCTACACCTTC. Translating it yields CASSQTGGAGGYTF. This chain connects TRBV4-2 to TRBJ1-2, with 10 positions matching TRBD1. The CDR3 runs to 14 residues. Per the germline V gene, CDR1 is LGHNA and CDR2 is YNFKEQ. V gave up 3 bases and J gave up 7 bases; unmatched junction bases: 5.

The V gene is TRBV9, the J gene TRBJ1-2, with no clear D. The CDR3 loop spans 14 amino acids. Germline V CDR1 and CDR2: SGDLS, YYNGEE. Trimming removed 3 bases from V and 8 bases from J, with 17 bases in between. CDR3 DNA sequence: TGTGCCAGCAGCGGCAACCGGGTCCCACTGGGCTACACCTTC. It codes for CASSGNRVPLGYTF. The full variable domain, with the rest looked up from reference TRBV9 and TRBJ1-2, is DSGVTQTPKHLITATGQRVTLRCSPRSGDLSVYWYQQSLDQGLQFLIQYYNGEERAKGNILERFSAQQFPDLHSELNLSSLELGDSALYFCASSGNRVPLGYTFGSGTRLTVV.

This clone was picked up a small number of times. The V gene is TRBV5-1, the J gene TRBJ2-5, with 12 bases identical to TRBD2. The CDR3 contains 19 residues. The germline CDR1 and CDR2 sequences are SGHRS and YFSETQ. V trimming: 4 bases; J trimming: 1 base; junction bases outside the gene matches: 14. In DNA form, the CDR3 reads TGCGCCAGCAGCGAAGCCCTCCGACTAGCGGGAGTTGGCCAAGAGACCCAGTACTTC. This translates into CASSEALRLAGVGQETQYF. The entire variable domain, with the rest obtained from reference TRBV5-1 and TRBJ2-5, is as follows: KAGVTQTPRYLIKTRGQQVTLSCSPISGHRSVSWYQQTPGQGLQFLFEYFSETQRNKGNFPGRFSGRQFSNSRSEMNVSTLELGDSALYLCASSEALRLAGVGQETQYFGPGTRLLVL.

V and J are TRBV7-2 and TRBJ2-1, with 13 bases aligning to TRBD2. The CDR3 runs to 17 residues. Per the germline V gene, CDR1 is SGHTA and CDR2 is FQGNSA. J gave up 9 bases and V 5 bases, and 13 bases lay outside the gene matches. CDR3 DNA: TGTGCCAGCAGCACAGGGACTAGCGGGATGGCCCCAGCTGAGCAGTTCTTC. It translates to CASSTGTSGMAPAEQFF.

This sequence joins TRBV4-2 and TRBJ2-7; D ambiguous. The CDR3 sequence is 14 residues long. Looked up from germline, CDR1 is LGHNA and CDR2 is YNFKEQ. V was clipped by 0 bases and J by 0 bases, with 6 bases between them. The CDR3 is CASSQDYNSYEQYF. DNA of the CDR3: TGTGCCAGCAGCCAAGATTACAACTCCTACGAGCAGTACTTC.

In this sample, this clone turned up a few times. This chain connects TRBV28 to TRBJ1-2; D might be TRBD1 (5 bases). Germline-derived CDR1 and CDR2 are MDHEN and SYDVKM. Between the trimmed V and J ends, which lost 3 bases and 4 bases, there was a span of 12 bases. This CDR3 spans 14 amino acids. The CDR3 bases are TGTGCCAGCAGTTTGGGGGGGAGCCGCTATGGCTACACCTTC. The encoded protein is CASSLGGSRYGYTF.

J is TRBJ1-6 and V is TRBV30; the D is unclear. Trimming left V 5 bases short and J 6 bases short, with 11 bases between. Germline V gene sequence: CDR1 GTSNPN, CDR2 SVGIG (reference sequence). The CDR3 is 13 amino acids. Here the CDR3 DNA reads TGTGCCTGGGACCCACGGGGTAATTCACCCCTCCACTTT. This encodes CAWDPRGNSPLHF.

V is TRBV29-1 and J is TRBJ2-1; the match to TRBD1 covers 7 bases. J lost 9 bases, V lost 7 bases, and 18 bases had no gene match. The CDR3 is made up of 15 amino acids. Germline V lookup: CDR1 SQVTM, CDR2 ANQGSEA. In DNA form, the CDR3 reads TGCAGCGCCCCAGTGGGGGCTAGTTGGGACAGTGAGCAGTTCTTC. Its protein product is CSAPVGASWDSEQFF.